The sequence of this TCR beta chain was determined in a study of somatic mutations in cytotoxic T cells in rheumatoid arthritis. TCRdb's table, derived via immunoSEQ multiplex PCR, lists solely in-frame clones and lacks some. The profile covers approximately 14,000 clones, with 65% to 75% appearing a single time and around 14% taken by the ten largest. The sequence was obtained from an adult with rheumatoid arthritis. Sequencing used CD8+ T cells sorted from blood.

DNA for the CDR3: TGTGCCACGACCAGTGGAGTTGCGGGGCAAGGAAACACCATATATTTT. Its protein is CATTSGVAGQGNTIYF. The chain recombines TRBV30 with TRBJ1-3, with D possibly being TRBD1 (5 bases). CDR3 length equals 16 residues. V was clipped by 8 bases and J by 4 bases, with 24 bases between them. CDR1 and CDR2 (germline): GTSNPN, SVGIG (reference sequence).